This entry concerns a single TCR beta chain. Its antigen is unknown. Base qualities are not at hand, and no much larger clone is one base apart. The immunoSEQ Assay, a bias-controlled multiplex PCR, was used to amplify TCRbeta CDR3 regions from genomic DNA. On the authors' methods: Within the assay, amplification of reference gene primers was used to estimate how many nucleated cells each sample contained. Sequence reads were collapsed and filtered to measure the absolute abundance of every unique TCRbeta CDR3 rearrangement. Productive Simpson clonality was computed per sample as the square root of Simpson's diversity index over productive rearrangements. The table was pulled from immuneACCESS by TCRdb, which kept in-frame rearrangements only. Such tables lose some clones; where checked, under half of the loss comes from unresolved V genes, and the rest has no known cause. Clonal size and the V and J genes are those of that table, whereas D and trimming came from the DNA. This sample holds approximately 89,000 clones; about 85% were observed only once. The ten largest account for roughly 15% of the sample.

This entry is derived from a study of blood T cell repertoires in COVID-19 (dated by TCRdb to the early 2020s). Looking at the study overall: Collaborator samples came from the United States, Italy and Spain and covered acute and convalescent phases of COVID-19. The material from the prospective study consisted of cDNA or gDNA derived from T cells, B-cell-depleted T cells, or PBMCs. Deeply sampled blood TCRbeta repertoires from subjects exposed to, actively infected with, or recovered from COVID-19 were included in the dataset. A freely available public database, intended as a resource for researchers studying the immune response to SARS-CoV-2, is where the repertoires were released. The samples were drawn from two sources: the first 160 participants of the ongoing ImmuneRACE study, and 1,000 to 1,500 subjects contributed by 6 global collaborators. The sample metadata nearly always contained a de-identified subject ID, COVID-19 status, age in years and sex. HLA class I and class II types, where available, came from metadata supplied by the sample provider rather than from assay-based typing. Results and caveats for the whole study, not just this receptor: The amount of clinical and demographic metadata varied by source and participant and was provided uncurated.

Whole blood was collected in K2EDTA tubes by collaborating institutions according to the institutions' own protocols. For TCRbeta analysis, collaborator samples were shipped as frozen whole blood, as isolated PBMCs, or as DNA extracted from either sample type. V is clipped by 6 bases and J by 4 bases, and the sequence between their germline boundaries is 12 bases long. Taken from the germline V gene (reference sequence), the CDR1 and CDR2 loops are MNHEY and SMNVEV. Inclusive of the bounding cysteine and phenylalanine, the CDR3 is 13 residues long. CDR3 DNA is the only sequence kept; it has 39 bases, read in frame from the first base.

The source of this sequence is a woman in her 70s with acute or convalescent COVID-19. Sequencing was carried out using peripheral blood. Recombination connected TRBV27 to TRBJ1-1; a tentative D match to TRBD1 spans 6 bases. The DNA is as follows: TGTGCCAGCAGCCCGGGGGGGGCCACTGAAGCTTTCTTT. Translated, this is CASSPGGATEAFF.